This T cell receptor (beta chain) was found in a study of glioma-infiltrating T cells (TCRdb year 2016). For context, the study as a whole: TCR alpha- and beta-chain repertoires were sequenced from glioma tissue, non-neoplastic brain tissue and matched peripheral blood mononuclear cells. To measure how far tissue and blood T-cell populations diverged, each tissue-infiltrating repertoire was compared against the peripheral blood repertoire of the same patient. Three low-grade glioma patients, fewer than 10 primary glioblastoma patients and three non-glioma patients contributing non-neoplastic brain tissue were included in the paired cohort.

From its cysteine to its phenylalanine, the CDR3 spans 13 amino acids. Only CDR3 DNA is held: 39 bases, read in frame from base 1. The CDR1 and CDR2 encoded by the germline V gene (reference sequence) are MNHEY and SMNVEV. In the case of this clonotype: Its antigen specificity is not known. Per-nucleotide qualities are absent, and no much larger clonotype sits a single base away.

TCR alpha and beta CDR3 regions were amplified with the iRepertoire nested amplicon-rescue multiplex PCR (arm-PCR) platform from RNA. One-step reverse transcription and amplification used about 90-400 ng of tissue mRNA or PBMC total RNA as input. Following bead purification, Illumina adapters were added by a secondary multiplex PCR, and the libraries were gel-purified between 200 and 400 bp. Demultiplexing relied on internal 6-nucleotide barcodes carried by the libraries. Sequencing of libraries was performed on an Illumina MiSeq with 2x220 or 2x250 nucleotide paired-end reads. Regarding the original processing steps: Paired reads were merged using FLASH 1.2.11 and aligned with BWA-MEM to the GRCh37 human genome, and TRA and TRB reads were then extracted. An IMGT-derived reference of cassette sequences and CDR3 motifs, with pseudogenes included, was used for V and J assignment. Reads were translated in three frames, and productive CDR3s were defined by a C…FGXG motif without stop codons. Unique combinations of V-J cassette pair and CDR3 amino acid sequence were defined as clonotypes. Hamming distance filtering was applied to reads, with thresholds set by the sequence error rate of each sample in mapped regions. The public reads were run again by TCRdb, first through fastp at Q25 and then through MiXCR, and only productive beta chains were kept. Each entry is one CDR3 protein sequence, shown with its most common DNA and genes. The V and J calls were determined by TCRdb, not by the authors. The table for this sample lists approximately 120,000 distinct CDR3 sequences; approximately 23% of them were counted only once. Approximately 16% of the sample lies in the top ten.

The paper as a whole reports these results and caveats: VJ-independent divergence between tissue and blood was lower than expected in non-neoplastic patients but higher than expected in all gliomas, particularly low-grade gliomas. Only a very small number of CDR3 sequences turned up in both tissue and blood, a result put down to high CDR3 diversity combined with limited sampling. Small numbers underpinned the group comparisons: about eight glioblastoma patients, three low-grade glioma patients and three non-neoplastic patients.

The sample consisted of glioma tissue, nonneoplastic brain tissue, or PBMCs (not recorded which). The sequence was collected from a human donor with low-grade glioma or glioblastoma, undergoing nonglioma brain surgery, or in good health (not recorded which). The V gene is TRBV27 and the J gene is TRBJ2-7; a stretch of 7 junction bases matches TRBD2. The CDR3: CVARAGFGYEQYF. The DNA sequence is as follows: TGTGTCGCCCGAGCGGGATTCGGGTACGAGCAGTACTTC.